This T cell receptor (beta chain) was sequenced for a study of blood T cell repertoires in COVID-19. Across the study: The samples span acute and convalescent COVID-19 from the United States, Italy and Spain. The analysed material was cDNA or gDNA that came from T cells, B-cell-depleted T cells, or PBMCs.

Individuals aged roughly 18 to 95 years were recruited from roughly 23 US areas. Libraries were prepared by immunoSEQ multiplex PCR; TCRdb keeps only in-frame clonotypes and omits some of them. The sample shows 150,000 to 200,000 clones, 70% to 85% of them seen only once. Trimming cost V 2 bases and J 6 bases, with 5 bases left between them. The germline V gene encodes CDR1 MNHEY and CDR2 SVGAGI. The CDR3 is 11 residues long. Sequencing input: PBMCs or T cells enriched from blood (not recorded which). The rearrangement uses TRBV6-5 and TRBJ2-7; D is perhaps TRBD1 (5 bases). This TCR was sampled from a man aged 45 to 65 who had recovered from COVID-19. CDR3 nucleotide sequence: TGTGCCAGCAGTTACAGGGGCGAGCAGTACTTC. Translating it yields CASSYRGEQYF.